This TCR beta chain originates from a study of cytomegalovirus exposure and HLA in healthy donors. At the level of the study: In a later analysis, the 110 or so validation repertoires were reported to have used the same platform as the roughly 610 first-cohort repertoires. Study-level results: The classifier reportedly diagnosed cytomegalovirus status with high sensitivity and specificity.

The assay was immunoSEQ multiplex PCR, and TCRdb's table has in-frame clones only and misses some. The data contain 120,000 to 150,000 clones, roughly 91% of them singletons. Note on this clone: Its antigen is unidentified.

Sequencing was done on a sample of PBMCs. The TCR sequence derives from a young woman in good health and CMV-seropositive.

The CDR3 here is CASSTGTSVGGELFF. The CDR3 coding sequence is TGTGCCAGCAGCACCGGGACTAGCGTCGGCGGGGAGCTGTTTTTT. The chain has TRBV11-3 and TRBJ2-2; 10 bases match TRBD2. This CDR3 spans 15 amino acids. CDR1 and CDR2 from the germline V gene are SGHNT and YENEEA. V shed 5 bases, J shed 7 bases, and the junction held 7 bases outside the gene matches. Full variable domain (missing parts from reference TRBV11-3 and TRBJ2-2): EAGVVQSPRYKIIEKKQPVAFWCNPISGHNTLYWYLQNLGQGPELLIRYENEEAVDDSQLPKDRFSAERLKGVDSTLKIQPAELGDSAVYLCASSTGTSVGGELFFGEGSRLTVL.